Below are 3 T cell receptor beta chains sequenced from a single sample in a study of blood T cell repertoires in COVID-19. Sequencing used immunoSEQ multiplex PCR; TCRdb keeps in-frame clones, though not all of them. The table includes some 50,000 clones, roughly 80% detected once. Sample: peripheral blood. The receptors stem from a man aged 40-49 years with acute or convalescent COVID-19.

This clone was detected a few times. The chain is built from TRBV27 and TRBJ2-1; TRBD1 aligns across 8 bases. The CDR3 covers 14 residues. Germline CDR1 and CDR2: MNHEY and SMNVEV (reference sequence). V gave up 7 bases and J gave up 6 bases; unmatched junction bases: 8. In nucleotides, the CDR3 is TGTGCCAGCAACCCTGAGACAGGGGTCAATGAGCAGTTCTTC. Translation: CASNPETGVNEQFF.

This sequence joins TRBV5-4 and TRBJ2-7; a possible D gene is TRBD2 (6 bases). Germline assignment: CDR1 SGHNT and CDR2 YYREEE (reference sequence). The CDR3 length is 16 residues. V lost 4 bases and J lost 0, with 17 bases in between. CDR3 DNA: TGTGCCAGCAGCAGTACCGGGACTGCCAGCTCCTACGAGCAGTACTTC. Translated: CASSSTGTASSYEQYF.

The V call is TRBV12-3 or TRBV12-4, the J call TRBJ1-2; TRBD1 is a possible D gene (5 bases). V shed 6 bases and J shed 5 bases, with 7 bases lying between them. The CDR3 contains 11 residues. Here the CDR3 reads CASSDRYGYTF. Written as DNA, the CDR3 is TGTGCCAGCAGCGACAGATATGGCTACACCTTC.